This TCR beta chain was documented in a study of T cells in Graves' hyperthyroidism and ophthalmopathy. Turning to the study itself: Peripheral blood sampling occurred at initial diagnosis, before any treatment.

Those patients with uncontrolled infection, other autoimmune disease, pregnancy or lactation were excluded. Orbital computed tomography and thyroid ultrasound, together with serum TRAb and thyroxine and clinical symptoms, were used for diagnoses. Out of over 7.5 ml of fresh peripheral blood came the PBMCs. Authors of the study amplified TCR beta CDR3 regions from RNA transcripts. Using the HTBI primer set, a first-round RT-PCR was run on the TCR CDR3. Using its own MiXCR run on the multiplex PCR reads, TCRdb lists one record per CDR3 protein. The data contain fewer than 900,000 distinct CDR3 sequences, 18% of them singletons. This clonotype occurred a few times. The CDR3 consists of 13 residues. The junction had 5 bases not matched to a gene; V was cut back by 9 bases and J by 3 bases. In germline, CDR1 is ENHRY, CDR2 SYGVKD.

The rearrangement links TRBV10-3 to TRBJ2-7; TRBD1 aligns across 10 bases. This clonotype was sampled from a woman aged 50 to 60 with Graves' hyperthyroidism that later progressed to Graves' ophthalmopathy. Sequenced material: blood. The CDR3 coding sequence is TGTGCCATTGGGGGACAGGGGCGCTACGAGCAGTACTTC. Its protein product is CAIGGQGRYEQYF.